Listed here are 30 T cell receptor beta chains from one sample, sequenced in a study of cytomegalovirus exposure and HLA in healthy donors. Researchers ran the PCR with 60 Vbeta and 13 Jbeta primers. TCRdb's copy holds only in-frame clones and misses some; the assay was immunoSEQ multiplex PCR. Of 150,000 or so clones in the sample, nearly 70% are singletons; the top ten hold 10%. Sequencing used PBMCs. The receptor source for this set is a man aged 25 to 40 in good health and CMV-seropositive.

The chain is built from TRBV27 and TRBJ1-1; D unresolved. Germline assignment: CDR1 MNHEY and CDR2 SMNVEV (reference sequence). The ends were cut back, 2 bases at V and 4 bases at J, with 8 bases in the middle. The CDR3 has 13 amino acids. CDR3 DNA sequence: TGTGCCAGCAGTTTACAGGAGGGCACTGAAGCTTTCTTT. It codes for CASSLQEGTEAFF.

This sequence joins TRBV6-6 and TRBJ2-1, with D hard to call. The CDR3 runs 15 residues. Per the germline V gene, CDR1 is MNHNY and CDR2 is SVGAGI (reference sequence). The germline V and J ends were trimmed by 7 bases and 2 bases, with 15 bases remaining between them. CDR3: CASKNPDFPYNEQFF. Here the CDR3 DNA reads TGTGCCAGCAAGAATCCCGACTTTCCCTACAATGAGCAGTTCTTC.

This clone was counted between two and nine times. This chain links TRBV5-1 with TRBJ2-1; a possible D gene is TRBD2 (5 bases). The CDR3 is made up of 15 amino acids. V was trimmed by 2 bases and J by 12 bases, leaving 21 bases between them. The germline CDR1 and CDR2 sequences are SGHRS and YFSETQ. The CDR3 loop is CASSFVRETGSGQFF. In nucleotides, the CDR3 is TGCGCCAGCAGCTTTGTGAGGGAGACTGGGTCGGGGCAGTTCTTC.

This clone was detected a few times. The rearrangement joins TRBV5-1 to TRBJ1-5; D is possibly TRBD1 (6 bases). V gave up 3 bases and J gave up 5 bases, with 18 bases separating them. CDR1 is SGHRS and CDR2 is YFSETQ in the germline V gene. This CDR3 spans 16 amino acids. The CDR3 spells CASSSLRLKGDQPQHF. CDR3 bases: TGCGCCAGCAGCTCCCTTCGTCTGAAGGGGGATCAGCCCCAGCATTTT. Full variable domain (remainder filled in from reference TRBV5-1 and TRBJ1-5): KAGVTQTPRYLIKTRGQQVTLSCSPISGHRSVSWYQQTPGQGLQFLFEYFSETQRNKGNFPGRFSGRQFSNSRSEMNVSTLELGDSALYLCASSSLRLKGDQPQHFGDGTRLSIL.

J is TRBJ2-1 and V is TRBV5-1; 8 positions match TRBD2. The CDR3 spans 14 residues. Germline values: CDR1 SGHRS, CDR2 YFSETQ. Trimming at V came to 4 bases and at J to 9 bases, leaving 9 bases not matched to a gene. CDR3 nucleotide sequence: TGCGCCAGCAGCACTGGACTAGCCCTTCTTGAGCAGTTCTTC. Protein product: CASSTGLALLEQFF.

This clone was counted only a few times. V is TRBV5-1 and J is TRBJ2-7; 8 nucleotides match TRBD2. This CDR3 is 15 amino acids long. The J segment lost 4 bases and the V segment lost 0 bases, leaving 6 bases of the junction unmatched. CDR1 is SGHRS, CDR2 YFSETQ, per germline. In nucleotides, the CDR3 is TGCGCCAGCAGCTTGGGTTCAACGGGAGGGTACGAGCAGTACTTC. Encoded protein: CASSLGSTGGYEQYF. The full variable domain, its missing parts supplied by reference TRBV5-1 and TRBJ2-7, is KAGVTQTPRYLIKTRGQQVTLSCSPISGHRSVSWYQQTPGQGLQFLFEYFSETQRNKGNFPGRFSGRQFSNSRSEMNVSTLELGDSALYLCASSLGSTGGYEQYFGPGTRLTVT.

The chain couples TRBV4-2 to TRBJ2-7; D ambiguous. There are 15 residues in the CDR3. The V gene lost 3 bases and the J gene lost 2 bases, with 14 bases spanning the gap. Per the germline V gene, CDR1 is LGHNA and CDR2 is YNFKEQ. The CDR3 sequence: CASSQGPPAPYEQYF. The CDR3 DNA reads TGTGCCAGCAGCCAGGGCCCTCCCGCTCCCTACGAGCAGTACTTC.

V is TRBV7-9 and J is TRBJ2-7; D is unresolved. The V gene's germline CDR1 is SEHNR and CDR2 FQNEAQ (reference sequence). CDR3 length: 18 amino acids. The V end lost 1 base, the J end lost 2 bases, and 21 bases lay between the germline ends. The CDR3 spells CASSLVLGGANLPYEQYF. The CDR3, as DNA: TGTGCCAGCAGCTTAGTGCTTGGCGGCGCCAACTTACCCTACGAGCAGTACTTC.

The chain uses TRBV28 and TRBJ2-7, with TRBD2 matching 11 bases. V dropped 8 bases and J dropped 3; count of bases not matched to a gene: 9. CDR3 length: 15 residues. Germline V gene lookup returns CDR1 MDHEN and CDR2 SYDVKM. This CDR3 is CASVVLAGVFYEQYF. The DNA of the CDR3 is TGTGCCAGCGTGGTACTAGCGGGAGTTTTCTACGAGCAGTACTTC.

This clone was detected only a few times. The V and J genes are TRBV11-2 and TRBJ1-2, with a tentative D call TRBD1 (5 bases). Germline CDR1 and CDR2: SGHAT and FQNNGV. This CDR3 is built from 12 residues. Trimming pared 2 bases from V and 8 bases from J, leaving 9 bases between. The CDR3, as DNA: TGTGCCAGCAGCTTACAGGGAGGCGGCTACACCTTC. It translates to CASSLQGGGYTF.

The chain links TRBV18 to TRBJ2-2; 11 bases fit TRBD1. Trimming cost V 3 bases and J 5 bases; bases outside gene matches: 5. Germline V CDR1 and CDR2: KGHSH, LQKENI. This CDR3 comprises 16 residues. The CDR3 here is CASSPPGTGGTGELFF. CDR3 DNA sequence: TGTGCCAGCTCACCCCCCGGGACAGGGGGGACCGGGGAGCTGTTTTTT. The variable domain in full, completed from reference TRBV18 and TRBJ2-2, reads NAGVMQNPRHLVRRRGQEARLRCSPMKGHSHVYWYRQLPEEGLKFMVYLQKENIIDESGMPKERFSAEFPKEGPSILRIQQVVRGDSAAYFCASSPPGTGGTGELFFGEGSRLTVL.

DNA of the CDR3: TGCGCCAGCAACCTGGGAGCGGGAGGGGGTGAGCAGTACTTC. Amino acid sequence: CASNLGAGGGEQYF. The chain combines TRBV5-1 with TRBJ2-5; 10 nucleotides match TRBD2. With V trimmed by 6 bases and J by 11 bases, 13 bases remained unmatched. Per the germline V gene, CDR1 is SGHRS and CDR2 is YFSETQ. The CDR3 spans 14 residues. The full variable domain, its missing parts supplied by reference TRBV5-1 and TRBJ2-5, is KAGVTQTPRYLIKTRGQQVTLSCSPISGHRSVSWYQQTPGQGLQFLFEYFSETQRNKGNFPGRFSGRQFSNSRSEMNVSTLELGDSALYLCASNLGAGGGEQYFGPGTRLLVL.

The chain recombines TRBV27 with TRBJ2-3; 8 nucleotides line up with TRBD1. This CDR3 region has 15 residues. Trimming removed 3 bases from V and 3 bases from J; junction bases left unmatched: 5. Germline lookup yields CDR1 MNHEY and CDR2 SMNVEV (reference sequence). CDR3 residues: CASSFIGQGTDTQYF. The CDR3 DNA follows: TGTGCCAGCAGTTTTATTGGACAGGGAACAGATACGCAGTATTTT.

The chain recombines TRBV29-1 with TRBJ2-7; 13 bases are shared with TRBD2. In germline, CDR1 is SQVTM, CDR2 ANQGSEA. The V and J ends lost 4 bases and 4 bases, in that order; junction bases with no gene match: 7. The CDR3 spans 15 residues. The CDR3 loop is CSVGGTSGKKYEQYF. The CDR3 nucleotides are TGCAGCGTTGGGGGGACTAGCGGGAAGAAATACGAGCAGTACTTC.

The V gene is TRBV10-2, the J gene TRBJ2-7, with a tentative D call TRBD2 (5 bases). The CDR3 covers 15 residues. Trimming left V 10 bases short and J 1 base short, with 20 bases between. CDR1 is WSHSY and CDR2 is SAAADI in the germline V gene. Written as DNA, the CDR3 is TGCGCCACCCGGGGAGTGGCGGAAAAATCCTACGAGCAGTACTTC. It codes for CATRGVAEKSYEQYF.

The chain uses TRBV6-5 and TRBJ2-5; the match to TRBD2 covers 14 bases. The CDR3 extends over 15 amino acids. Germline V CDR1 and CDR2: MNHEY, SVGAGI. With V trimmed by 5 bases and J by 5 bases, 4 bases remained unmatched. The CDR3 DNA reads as TGTGCCAGCAGTCCCGGGACTAGCGGGAGTGAGACCCAGTACTTC. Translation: CASSPGTSGSETQYF.

The CDR3 region has the DNA TGCGCCAGCACCCGGCAAAGCGGCTCCTACGAGCAGTACTTC. Its translation is CASTRQSGSYEQYF. The chain has TRBV5-1 and TRBJ2-7, with a weak D call TRBD2 (5 bases). This CDR3 has 14 amino acids. Looked up from germline, CDR1 is SGHRS and CDR2 is YFSETQ. V was trimmed by 6 bases and J by 0 bases, leaving 13 bases between them.

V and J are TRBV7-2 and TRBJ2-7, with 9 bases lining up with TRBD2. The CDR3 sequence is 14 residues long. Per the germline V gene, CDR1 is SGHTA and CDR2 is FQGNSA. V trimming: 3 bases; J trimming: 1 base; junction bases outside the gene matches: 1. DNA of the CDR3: TGTGCCAGCAGCTTTAGCGGGAGTTCCTACGAGCAGTACTTC. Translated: CASSFSGSSYEQYF.

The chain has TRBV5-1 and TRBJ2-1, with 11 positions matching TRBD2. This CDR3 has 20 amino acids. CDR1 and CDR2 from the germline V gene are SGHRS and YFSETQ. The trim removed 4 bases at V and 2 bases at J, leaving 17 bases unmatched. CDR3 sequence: CASSPGVVIAGGPAYNEQFF. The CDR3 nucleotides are TGCGCCAGCAGCCCCGGGGTCGTAATAGCGGGAGGGCCCGCCTACAATGAGCAGTTCTTC.

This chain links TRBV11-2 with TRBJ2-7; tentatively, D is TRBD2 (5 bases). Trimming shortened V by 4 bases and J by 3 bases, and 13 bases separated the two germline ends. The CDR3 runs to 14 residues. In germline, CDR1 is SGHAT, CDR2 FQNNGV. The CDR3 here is CASSSRQRVYEQYF. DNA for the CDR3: TGTGCCAGCAGCTCACGGCAGAGGGTCTACGAGCAGTACTTC.

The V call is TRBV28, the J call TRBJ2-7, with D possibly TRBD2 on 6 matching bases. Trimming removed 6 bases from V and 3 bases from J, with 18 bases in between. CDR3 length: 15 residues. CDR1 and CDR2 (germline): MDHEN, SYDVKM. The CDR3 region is CASRRLDYTNYEQYF. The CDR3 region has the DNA TGTGCCAGCAGGCGGCTGGACTACACTAACTACGAGCAGTACTTC.

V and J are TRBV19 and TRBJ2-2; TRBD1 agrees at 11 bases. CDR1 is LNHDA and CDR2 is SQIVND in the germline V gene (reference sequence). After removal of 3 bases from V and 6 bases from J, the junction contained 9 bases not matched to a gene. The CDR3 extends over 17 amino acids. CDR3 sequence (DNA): TGTGCCAGTAGTATTGGTTCGGGACAGGGGGGTTCCGGGGAGCTGTTTTTT. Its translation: CASSIGSGQGGSGELFF. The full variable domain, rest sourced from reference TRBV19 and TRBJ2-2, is DGGITQSPKYLFRKEGQNVTLSCEQNLNHDAMYWYRQDPGQGLRLIYYSQIVNDFQKGDIAEGYSVSREKKESFPLTVTSAQKNPTAFYLCASSIGSGQGGSGELFFGEGSRLTVL.

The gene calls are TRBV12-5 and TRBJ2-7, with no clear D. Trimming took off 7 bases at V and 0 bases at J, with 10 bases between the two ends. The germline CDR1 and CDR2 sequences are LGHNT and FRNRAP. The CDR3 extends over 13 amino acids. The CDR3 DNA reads TGTGCTAGTGTAGAAAGTGACTCCTACGAGCAGTACTTC. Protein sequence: CASVESDSYEQYF.

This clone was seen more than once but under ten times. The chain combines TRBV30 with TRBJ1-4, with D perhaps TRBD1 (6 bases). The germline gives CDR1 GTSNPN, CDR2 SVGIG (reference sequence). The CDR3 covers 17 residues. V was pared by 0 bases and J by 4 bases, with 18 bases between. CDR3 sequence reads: CAWSVSRGYGFNEKLFF. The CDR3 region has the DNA TGTGCCTGGAGTGTATCCAGGGGCTACGGCTTTAATGAAAAACTGTTTTTT.

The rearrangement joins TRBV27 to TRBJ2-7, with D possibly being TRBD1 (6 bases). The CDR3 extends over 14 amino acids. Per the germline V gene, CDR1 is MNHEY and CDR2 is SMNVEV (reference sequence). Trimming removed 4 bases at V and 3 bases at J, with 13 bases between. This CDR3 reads CASSSQGNHYEQYF. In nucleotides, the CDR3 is TGTGCCAGCAGTTCCCAGGGGAATCACTACGAGCAGTACTTC.

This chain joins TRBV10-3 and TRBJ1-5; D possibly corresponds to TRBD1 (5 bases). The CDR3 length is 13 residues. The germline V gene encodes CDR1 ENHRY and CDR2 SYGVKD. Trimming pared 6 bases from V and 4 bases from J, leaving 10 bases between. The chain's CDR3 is CAIRPDRNQPQHF. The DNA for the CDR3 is TGTGCCATCAGACCTGACAGAAATCAGCCCCAGCATTTT.

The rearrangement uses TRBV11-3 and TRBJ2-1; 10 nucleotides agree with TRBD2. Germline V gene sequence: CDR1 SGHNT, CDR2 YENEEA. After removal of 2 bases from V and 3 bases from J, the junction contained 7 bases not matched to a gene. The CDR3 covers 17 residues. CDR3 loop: CASSLFASGSFYNEQFF. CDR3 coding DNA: TGTGCCAGCAGCTTATTCGCTAGCGGGAGCTTCTACAATGAGCAGTTCTTC.

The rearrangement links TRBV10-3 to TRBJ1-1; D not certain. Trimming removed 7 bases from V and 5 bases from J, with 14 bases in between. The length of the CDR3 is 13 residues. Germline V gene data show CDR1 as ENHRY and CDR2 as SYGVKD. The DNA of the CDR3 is TGTGCCATCAATAGCCCCGGCGAGACTGAAGCTTTCTTT. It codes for CAINSPGETEAFF.

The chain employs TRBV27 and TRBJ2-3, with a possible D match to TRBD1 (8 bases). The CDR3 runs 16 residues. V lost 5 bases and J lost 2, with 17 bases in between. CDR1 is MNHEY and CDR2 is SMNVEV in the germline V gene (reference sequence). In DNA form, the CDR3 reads TGTGCCAGCAGTACCCGGACAGGGAGGGCCACAGATACGCAGTATTTT. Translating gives CASSTRTGRATDTQYF.

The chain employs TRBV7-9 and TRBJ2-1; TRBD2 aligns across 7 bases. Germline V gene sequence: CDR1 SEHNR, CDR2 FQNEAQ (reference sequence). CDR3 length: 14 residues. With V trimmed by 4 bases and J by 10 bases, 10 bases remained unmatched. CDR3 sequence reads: CASSSGTQREEQFF. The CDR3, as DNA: TGTGCCAGCAGCTCAGGGACTCAGCGGGAAGAGCAGTTCTTC.